A selection of T cell receptor beta chains follows, all from one sample in a study of T cell repertoires in cytomegalovirus infection. From the reads, TCRdb called clonotypes with MiXCR, one entry per CDR3 protein. The sample includes about 500,000 distinct CDR3 sequences, around a third of them seen just once. Their cognate antigens are unknown. The sequenced sample was cultured PBMCs, obtained from culture after CMV antigen stimulation. The receptor set was obtained from a human donor in good health (CMV status not recorded). Some clones in this sample may be carry-over from other donors' samples. Both conserved end residues are part of each CDR3. The D gene is left open where the match is weak. Where a row states a size, it is once, few, many or the class of an expanded clone; other rows omit it.

>TRBV10-3|.|once|TRBJ2-7
CAISIGNEQYF
TGTGCCATCAGTATCGGAAACGAGCAGTACTTC
>TRBV20-1|.|.|TRBJ2-1
CSARTPGRGLNEQFF
TGCAGTGCTAGAACCCCGGGGAGGGGGCTCAATGAGCAGTTCTTC
>TRBV6-5|.|few|TRBJ1-1
CASSSGDLTEAFF
TGTGCCAGCAGTTCCGGGGACCTCACTGAAGCTTTCTTT
>TRBV6-4|TRBD1|few|TRBJ1-2
CASSDGDRVKGHYGYTF
TGTGCCAGCAGTGATGGGGACAGGGTGAAGGGGCACTATGGCTACACCTTC
>TRBV4-1|.|few|TRBJ2-7
CASSFRGSASHEQYF
TGCGCCAGCAGCTTTCGGGGATCAGCTAGCCACGAGCAGTACTTC
>TRBV20-1|.|.|TRBJ2-1
CSASPLSSVTLGSYNEQFF
TGCAGTGCTAGCCCCCTTTCTAGCGTTACCCTCGGGAGCTACAATGAGCAGTTCTTC
>TRBV7-3|.|many|TRBJ1-1
CASSPGGRNTEAFF
TGTGCCAGCAGCCCCGGAGGGAGGAACACTGAAGCTTTCTTT
>TRBV27|.|once|TRBJ1-1
CASRTGYEAFF
TGTGCCAGCAGAACAGGGTACGAAGCTTTCTTT
>TRBV28|.|.|TRBJ1-5
CASRIGGQPQHF
TGTGCCAGCAGGATAGGGGGTCAGCCCCAGCATTTT
>TRBV6-5|.|.|TRBJ1-2
CASRRAAFYGYTF
TGTGCCAGCAGACGGGCAGCATTCTATGGCTACACCTTC
>TRBV3-1|TRBD2|few|TRBJ2-1
CASSQFTGGRVNEQFF
TGTGCCAGCAGCCAATTTACGGGAGGGCGGGTGAATGAGCAGTTCTTC
>TRBV4-1|.|.|TRBJ2-7
CASSQGYASRAYEQYF
TGCGCCAGCAGCCAAGGTTACGCCTCGAGAGCCTACGAGCAGTACTTC
>TRBV11-2|.|.|TRBJ1-1
CASSPDRTPPGQTNTEAFF
TGTGCCAGCAGCCCCGACCGAACACCCCCGGGTCAAACGAACACTGAAGCTTTCTTT
>TRBV7-2|.|.|TRBJ2-5
CASSPNRETQYF
TGTGCCAGCAGCCCTAATCGGGAGACCCAGTACTTC
>TRBV12-5|.|few|TRBJ2-1
CASGLTSYNEQFF
TGTGCTAGTGGTTTAACCTCCTACAATGAGCAGTTCTTC
>TRBV7-2|.|.|TRBJ2-1
CASSLEDTSYNEQFF
TGTGCCAGCAGCTTAGAGGATACTTCCTACAATGAGCAGTTCTTC
>TRBV6-2/TRBV6-3|.|few|TRBJ2-1
CASSPNVVQHEQFF
TGTGCCAGCAGTCCAAACGTAGTCCAGCATGAGCAGTTCTTC
>TRBV29-1|.|few|TRBJ2-1
CSVDRSNEQFF
TGCAGCGTCGACAGGTCCAATGAGCAGTTCTTC
>TRBV12-3/TRBV12-4|TRBD1|few|TRBJ2-5
CADTDRVGETQYF
TGTGCCGACACGGACAGGGTCGGAGAGACCCAGTACTTC
>TRBV11-2|TRBD2|.|TRBJ2-1
CASSLMLAGGRDEQFF
TGTGCCAGCAGCTTAATGTTAGCGGGAGGAAGAGATGAGCAGTTCTTC
>TRBV7-3|TRBD2|.|TRBJ2-1
CASSLSGSKYEQFF
TGTGCCAGCAGCTTAAGCGGGAGTAAATATGAGCAGTTCTTC
>TRBV4-1|TRBD1|few|TRBJ1-4
CASSQGQGNEKLFF
TGCGCCAGCAGCCAAGGACAGGGGAACGAAAAACTGTTTTTT
>TRBV28|.|.|TRBJ2-3
CAHGPGPFGTQYF
TGTGCCCACGGCCCGGGCCCATTTGGTACGCAGTATTTT
>TRBV7-6|.|.|TRBJ2-1
CASTPGVPSSYNEQFF
TGTGCCAGCACCCCCGGCGTCCCTAGCTCCTACAATGAGCAGTTCTTC
>TRBV3-1|.|few|TRBJ2-7
CASSQDRVVNEQYF
TGTGCCAGCAGCCAAGACAGGGTAGTGAACGAGCAGTACTTC
>TRBV11-3|TRBD2|.|TRBJ2-1
CASSQILAGRDNEQFF
TGTGCCAGCAGCCAAATCCTAGCGGGAAGGGACAATGAGCAGTTCTTC
>TRBV20-1|.|once|TRBJ1-4
CSARMGEGEKLFF
TGCAGTGCTAGGATGGGGGAGGGTGAAAAACTGTTTTTT